This is a list of T cell receptor beta chains from one sample in a study of T-cell memory formation after mild COVID-19. TCRdb fed the 5' RACE reads into MiXCR, producing one record per CDR3 protein. Counted here are fewer than 700,000 distinct CDR3 sequences, roughly a fifth occurring once; the ten biggest clones make up under 8.5%. Source material: PBMCs or a T cell subset sorted from them (not recorded which). These receptor sequences come from an adult woman who had mild COVID-19 (a few samples of this study predate the infection). Cell type and time point are not known. Both conserved end residues are part of each CDR3. D genes are given only for firm matches. Clone size, where shown, is once, few, many, or a class for clones that have expanded.

clone size	V gene	J gene	D gene	CDR3 protein	CDR3 DNA
NA	TRBV20-1	TRBJ1-5	TRBD1	CSGPGQGREGSNQPQHF	TGCAGTGGCCCGGGACAGGGAAGAGAGGGGAGCAATCAGCCCCAGCATTTT
few	TRBV29-1	TRBJ2-4	NA	CSKTEGNIQYF	TGCAGCAAAACTGAGGGAAACATTCAGTACTTC
few	TRBV27	TRBJ2-5	TRBD2	CASRLGLALQETQYF	TGTGCCAGCAGGCTGGGACTAGCGCTCCAAGAGACCCAGTACTTC
NA	TRBV4-1	TRBJ1-1	TRBD1	CASSLTGGVLTEAFF	TGCGCCAGCAGCTTGACAGGGGGCGTGTTAACTGAAGCTTTCTTT
few	TRBV6-5	TRBJ2-5	NA	CASKLGTPQGGQYF	TGTGCCAGCAAGCTAGGGACCCCGCAGGGGGGCCAGTACTTC
few	TRBV20-1	TRBJ2-4	NA	CSAEKTVAKNIQYF	TGCAGTGCTGAAAAGACGGTGGCCAAAAACATTCAGTACTTC
few	TRBV7-9	TRBJ1-6	NA	CASSLEGGLASPLHF	TGTGCCAGCAGCTTAGAGGGAGGGTTGGCCTCACCCCTCCACTTT
many	TRBV20-1	TRBJ2-7	NA	CSARDPAIDYEQYF	TGCAGTGCTAGAGATCCGGCTATCGACTACGAGCAGTACTTC
few	TRBV5-1	TRBJ2-1	NA	CASSFSESSYNEQFF	TGCGCCAGCAGCTTTAGCGAGTCCTCCTACAATGAGCAGTTCTTC
few	TRBV6-1	TRBJ2-7	TRBD2	CASSELAGNSGEQYF	TGTGCCAGCAGTGAACTAGCGGGAAATTCGGGCGAGCAGTACTTC
few	TRBV11-3	TRBJ2-3	NA	CASTNQTDTQYF	TGTGCCAGCACCAATCAAACAGATACGCAGTATTTT
NA	TRBV29-1	TRBJ2-1	TRBD1	CSVAGGRYNEQFF	TGCAGCGTTGCAGGGGGCAGGTACAATGAGCAGTTCTTC
NA	TRBV12-3/TRBV12-4	TRBJ2-3	TRBD1	CASSTGTGHTDTQYF	TGTGCCAGCAGCACCGGGACAGGTCACACAGATACGCAGTATTTT
NA	TRBV7-8	TRBJ2-5	TRBD2	CASSLALLAGTQETQYF	TGTGCCAGCAGCTTAGCGCTACTAGCGGGGACACAAGAGACCCAGTACTTC
few	TRBV20-1	TRBJ1-2	NA	CSAKTGRDGYTF	TGCAGTGCGAAAACAGGGAGGGATGGCTACACCTTC
many	TRBV5-1	TRBJ2-3	TRBD1	CASSLVGQGTDTQYF	TGTGCCAGCAGCTTAGTCGGACAGGGGACAGATACGCAGTATTTT
NA	TRBV4-2	TRBJ2-3	TRBD2	CASSQDASGRADTQYF	TGTGCCAGCAGCCAAGATGCCAGCGGGAGGGCAGATACGCAGTATTTT
NA	TRBV5-6	TRBJ1-5	NA	CASRPWGSRAQPQHF	TGTGCCAGCAGGCCCTGGGGGAGCAGGGCTCAGCCCCAGCATTTT
NA	TRBV5-8	TRBJ2-1	NA	CASSLSGSWKNEQFF	TGTGCCAGCAGCTTGTCTGGAAGTTGGAAGAATGAGCAGTTCTTC
few	TRBV29-1	TRBJ1-1	NA	CSVNTNTEAFF	TGCAGCGTTAACACGAACACTGAAGCTTTCTTT
few	TRBV12-3/TRBV12-4	TRBJ1-5	NA	CASSLNSTDQPQHF	TGTGCCAGCAGTTTAAATTCGACAGATCAGCCCCAGCATTTT
few	TRBV6-5	TRBJ2-2	TRBD2	CASRRTSRTGELFF	TGTGCCAGCAGGAGGACTAGCCGGACCGGGGAGCTGTTTTTT
few	TRBV4-1	TRBJ2-1	TRBD2	CASSQDAGVTYNEQFF	TGCGCCAGCAGCCAAGATGCGGGGGTGACCTACAATGAGCAGTTCTTC
few	TRBV12-3/TRBV12-4	TRBJ2-7	NA	CASSLMRPAYEQYF	TGTGCCAGCAGTTTAATGAGGCCAGCTTACGAGCAGTACTTC
few	TRBV7-8	TRBJ1-1	NA	CASRKYQGNTEAFF	TGTGCCAGCAGGAAATACCAGGGGAACACTGAAGCTTTCTTT
NA	TRBV27	TRBJ2-5	TRBD1	CASSSGRGLETQYF	TGTGCCAGCAGTTCTGGCAGGGGGCTAGAGACCCAGTACTTC
many	TRBV6-5	TRBJ1-4	NA	CASKGPGINEKLFF	TGTGCCAGCAAGGGGCCAGGGATTAATGAAAAACTGTTTTTT
NA	TRBV29-1	TRBJ2-5	NA	CSVAASSFGNQYF	TGCAGCGTCGCCGCGTCTAGTTTTGGGAACCAGTACTTC
few	TRBV20-1	TRBJ1-1	NA	CSARIVGDTEAFF	TGCAGTGCTAGAATCGTGGGGGACACTGAAGCTTTCTTT
NA	TRBV7-2	TRBJ2-3	NA	CASSRIRLTSRDTQYF	TGTGCCAGCAGCCGCATCCGCCTAACTAGCCGAGATACGCAGTATTTT
NA	TRBV2	TRBJ2-3	TRBD1	CASGWTGATDTQYF	TGTGCCAGCGGTTGGACAGGGGCGACAGATACGCAGTATTTT
few	TRBV4-1	TRBJ1-4	NA	CASSQVGWRVGEKLFF	TGCGCCAGCAGCCAAGTAGGGTGGAGGGTCGGTGAAAAACTGTTTTTT
few	TRBV12-3/TRBV12-4	TRBJ2-7	NA	CASSYSKGTYEQYF	TGTGCCAGCAGTTACAGCAAGGGCACCTACGAGCAGTACTTC
NA	TRBV27	TRBJ2-1	TRBD2	CASSLSRGSRSGEQFF	TGTGCCAGCAGTTTATCGCGCGGGAGTCGGTCCGGTGAGCAGTTCTTC
many	TRBV5-6	TRBJ2-7	NA	CASSPGLNYEQYF	TGTGCCAGCAGCCCGGGACTGAACTACGAGCAGTACTTC
few	TRBV20-1	TRBJ2-7	TRBD2	CSARDGAGVGEQYF	TGCAGTGCTAGAGATGGAGCGGGAGTGGGAGAGCAGTACTTC
few	TRBV20-1	TRBJ2-1	TRBD1	CSASDRGSYNEQFF	TGCAGTGCTAGCGACAGGGGATCCTACAATGAGCAGTTCTTC
few	TRBV6-1	TRBJ2-7	TRBD2	CASSARQLAGGPSYEQYF	TGTGCCAGCAGTGCCCGTCAACTAGCGGGGGGTCCAAGCTACGAGCAGTACTTC
few	TRBV18	TRBJ2-2	TRBD1	CASSADRSTGELFF	TGTGCCAGCTCAGCGGACAGGTCGACCGGGGAGCTGTTTTTT
NA	TRBV20-1	TRBJ1-2	NA	CSARDEWYDKGYTF	TGCAGTGCTAGAGATGAATGGTATGATAAGGGCTACACCTTC
NA	TRBV7-2	TRBJ2-3	NA	CASSALSDTQYF	TGTGCCAGCAGCGCCCTCAGTGATACGCAGTATTTT